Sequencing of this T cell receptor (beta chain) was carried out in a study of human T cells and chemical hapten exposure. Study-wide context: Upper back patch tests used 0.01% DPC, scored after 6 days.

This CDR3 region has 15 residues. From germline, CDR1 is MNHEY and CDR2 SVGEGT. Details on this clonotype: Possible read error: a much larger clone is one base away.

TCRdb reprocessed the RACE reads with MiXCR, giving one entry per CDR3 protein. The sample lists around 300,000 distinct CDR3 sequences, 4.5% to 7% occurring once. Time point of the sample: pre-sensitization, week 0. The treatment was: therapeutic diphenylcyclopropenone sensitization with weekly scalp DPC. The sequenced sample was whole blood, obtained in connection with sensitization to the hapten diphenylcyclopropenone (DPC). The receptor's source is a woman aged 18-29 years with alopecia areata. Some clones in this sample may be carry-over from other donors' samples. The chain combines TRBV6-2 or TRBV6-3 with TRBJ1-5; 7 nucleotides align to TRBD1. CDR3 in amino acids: CASSRTGTGNQPQQF. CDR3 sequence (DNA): TGTGCCAGCAGCCGGACAGGAACTGGCAATCAGCCCCAGCAATTT.